The 19 T cell receptor delta chains given below trace back to one sample, sequenced in a study of γδ T cells in repeated Plasmodium falciparum infection. Vgamma9/Vdelta2+ and Vdelta2-negative gammadelta T cells were flow-sorted from PBMC for bulk sequencing. TCRdb reapplied CATT to the multiplex PCR reads. Here the sample spans some 100,000 delta-chain clones, approximately 1.4% being singletons. Sequencing was performed on gamma-delta T cells from blood. The receptors derive from a pool of human donors (malaria-infected and uninfected, not separated).

The table lists this clone with many counts. This DNA's translation differs at residue 13 from TCRdb's protein, which comes from a much larger clone; a read error is likely, and the protein shown is translated from the DNA. The chain carries TRDV1 and TRDJ1; D is perhaps TRDD2 (5 bases). This CDR3 is 18 amino acids long. V dropped 5 bases and J dropped 3 bases, with 25 bases sitting between them. The germline V gene has CDR1 TSWWSYY and CDR2 QGS. This CDR3 reads CALGIGPTRLPYADKLIF. In DNA, the CDR3 is TGTGCTCTTGGGATCGGACCTACGCGCCTACCTTACGCCGATAAACTCATCTTT.

This clone was seen only a few times. For this DNA, TCRdb reports the protein of a much larger clone, which diverges at residue 5, most likely from a read error; the protein presented here is translated directly from the DNA. The chain carries TRDV1 and TRDJ1; possibly TRDD2 or TRDD3 for D (6 bases each). The J gene comes from matching the DNA to germline here; TCRdb lacks it. The V end was cut by 5 bases, the J end by 0 bases, with 31 bases between. The CDR3 runs 21 residues. Germline values: CDR1 TSWWSYY, CDR2 QGS. The CDR3 reads CALGRRPSLKTGDSYTDKLIF. In DNA form, the CDR3 reads TGTGCTCTTGGGAGGCGGCCTTCCCTTAAAACGGGGGACTCGTACACCGATAAACTCATCTTT.

This clone has ten or more counts. TCRdb's protein, taken from a much larger clone, differs from this DNA's translation at residue 17, likely owing to a read error; the protein displayed comes from the DNA. The chain links TRDV2 to TRDJ1, with 10 bases fitting TRDD3. The CDR3 has 19 amino acids. Germline assignment: CDR1 GEAIGNYY and CDR2 EKD. The CDR3 loop reads CACDTLTGGSRGHTDKPIF. The CDR3 nucleotides read TGTGCCTGTGACACCCTGACTGGGGGATCCCGGGGCCACACCGATAAACCCATCTTT.

Comment on this clone: The protein held in TCRdb is that of a much larger clone and does not match this DNA's translation at residue 4, likely because of a read error; the protein shown is translated from the DNA. The chain joins TRDV1 to TRDJ1, with D perhaps being TRDD2 or TRDD3 (7 bases each). TCRdb offers no J gene call, so here the DNA was matched to germline to obtain one. Per the germline V gene, CDR1 is TSWWSYY and CDR2 is QGS. The V end was cut by 8 bases, the J end by 2 bases, with 33 bases between. The CDR3 covers 20 residues. This chain's CDR3 is CALWGSFFLLMGIVTDKLIF. The CDR3 DNA sequence: TGTGCTCTTTGGGGGTCCTTTTTCCTACTCATGGGGATAGTAACCGATAAACTCATCTTT.

There are a few counts of this clone. The mismatch at residue 4 between this DNA's translation and the TCRdb protein of a much larger clone likely reflects a read error; the protein shown is translated from the DNA. This sequence joins TRDV2 and TRDJ1, with TRDD3 matching over 7 bases. Here the J gene was assigned by germline matching of the DNA, as TCRdb has none. Germline CDR1 and CDR2: GEAIGNYY and EKD. V was clipped by 5 bases and J by 0 bases; unmatched bases: 11. The CDR3 is 16 amino acids. The CDR3 region has the DNA TGTGCCTGTGTTCCCTTACTGGGGACGTACACCGATAAACTCATCTTT. It specifies CACVPLLGTYTDKLIF.

This clone occurred many times. DNA for the CDR3: TGTGCTCTTGGGGCAGTATTTCCTACGAGTTTTACTGGGGGATACGCTAAGAAACTCATCTTT. It specifies CALGAVFPTSFTGGYAKKLIF. The genes are TRDV1 and TRDJ1, with 13 bases aligning to TRDD3. CDR1 and CDR2 (germline): TSWWSYY, QGS. This CDR3 is 21 amino acids long. Trimming cost V 4 bases and J 8 bases; bases outside gene matches: 25.

As to this clone: A far larger clone is one base from this, pointing to a likely read error. Other DNA sequences in the sample encode the same CDR3. The V gene call reads TRDV1; no J gene was called; TRDD3 is taken as the D call from the table, unchecked against the DNA. There are 19 residues in the CDR3. Germline V lookup: CDR1 TSWWSYY, CDR2 QGS. The CDR3 sequence: CALGLQGNAGFGVTDKLIF. CDR3 DNA sequence: TGTGCTCTTGGGCTCCAGGGCAACGCTGGCTTCGGAGTCACCGATAAACTCATCTTC.

About this clone itself: This likely stems from a read error, as it lies one base from a far larger clone. Within the sample, other DNA sequences also encode this same CDR3. J is TRDJ1 and V is TRDV1, with TRDD3 matching over 9 bases. No J gene was available from TCRdb, and it was assigned here by a germline match of the DNA. The CDR3 runs to 25 residues. After removal of 0 bases from V and 0 bases from J, the junction contained 29 bases not matched to a gene. CDR1 is TSWWSYY, CDR2 QGS, per germline. The CDR3 sequence: CALGELYPTFYPPGDTPKYTDKLIF. In DNA form, the CDR3 reads TGTGCTCTTGGGGAACTCTATCCTACGTTTTACCCCCCGGGGGATACTCCAAAGTACACCGATAAACTCATCTTT.

Concerning this clone itself: The protein TCRdb gives is from a much larger clone and does not agree with this DNA's translation at residue 13, likely a read error; the protein shown here comes from the DNA. This chain connects TRDV3 to TRDJ1; D may be TRDD3 (5 bases). CDR1 is TVYSNPD, CDR2 GDNSRS, per germline (reference sequence). The CDR3 covers 15 residues. CDR3 DNA: TGTGCCTTTACTACTCTGAGGGGACTCACCGATAAACCCATCTTT. It codes for CAFTTLRGLTDKPIF.

With respect to this clone: A far bigger clonotype differs at one base, so this is likely a read error. This CDR3 is also generated by other DNA sequences in the sample. V gene TRDV2 combines with J gene TRDJ1, with D uncertain. TCRdb leaves out the J gene; it was filled in here by matching the DNA to germline. The V end was cut by 3 bases, the J end by 3 bases, with 22 bases between. Germline V gives CDR1 GEAIGNYY, CDR2 EKD. The CDR3 is 17 residues long. In nucleotides, the CDR3 is TGTGCCTGTGACGCGTTGACTACTCTGCGCCCGGCCGATAAACTCATCTTT. Translated, it gives CACDALTTLRPADKLIF.

Concerning this clone: The protein that TCRdb holds for this DNA derives from a much larger clone and differs from the translated DNA at residue 11, which likely indicates a read error; the protein shown here is translated from the DNA. The V gene is TRDV2, the J gene TRDJ1; 11 nucleotides match TRDD3. In the absence of a J gene in TCRdb, the DNA was matched to germline to assign it here. Germline V gene lookup returns CDR1 GEAIGNYY and CDR2 EKD. J lost 0 bases, V lost 3 bases, and 14 bases had no gene match. This CDR3 has 19 residues. The CDR3 nucleotides read TGTGCCTGTGACGCGATGGGGGATACGCCGAATCAGTACACCGATAAACTCATCTTT. This gives the protein CACDAMGDTPNQYTDKLIF.

This clone has at least ten counts. V usage is TRDV1 and J usage is TRDJ1; no firm D call. There are 19 residues in the CDR3. Germline lookup yields CDR1 TSWWSYY and CDR2 QGS. Trimming removed 3 bases at V and 1 base at J, with 24 bases between. The CDR3 region has the DNA TGTGCTCTTGGGGATCCGGGACCCCCACACCCCCTTTGCACCGATAAACTCATCTTT. Amino acid sequence: CALGDPGPPHPLCTDKLIF.

This clone was seen a few times. With only one base between it and a far larger clone, this is likely a read error. Different DNA sequences within this sample yield the same CDR3. The chain couples TRDV1 to TRDJ1; 10 bases map to TRDD3. The J gene, not given by TCRdb, was assigned here from a germline match of the nucleotide sequence. Losses at the gene ends were 4 bases for V and 0 bases for J; bases not matched to a gene: 26. This CDR3 is built from 23 residues. Germline V gene sequence: CDR1 TSWWSYY, CDR2 QGS. The CDR3 reads CALGVRGFLHSILGDYDTDKLIF. CDR3 nucleotide sequence: TGTGCTCTTGGGGTTAGGGGCTTCCTACATTCGATACTGGGGGATTACGACACCGATAAACTCATCTTT.

Only a few counts were recorded for this clone. With only one base between it and a far larger clone, this is likely a read error. At the DNA level, this CDR3 is encoded by other sequences in the same sample as well. The rearrangement joins TRDV2 to TRDJ1; D gene uncertain. Because TCRdb records no J gene, it was assigned here through a match of the DNA to germline. CDR1 is GEAIGNYY and CDR2 is EKD in the germline V gene. This CDR3 has 17 amino acids. CDR3 loop: CACDTVVTSPNTDKLIF. In DNA form, the CDR3 reads TGTGCCTGTGACACCGTCGTGACTTCTCCCAACACCGACAAACTCATCTTT.

This clone was found a few times. TCRdb assigns this DNA the protein of a much larger clone, which departs from its translation at residue 5; this likely reflects a read error, and the protein shown comes from translating the DNA. The chain joins TRDV2 to TRDJ1, with 10 positions matching TRDD3. No J gene was available from TCRdb, and it was assigned here by a germline match of the DNA. The CDR3 runs 18 residues. With V trimmed by 3 bases and J by 0 bases, 12 bases remained unmatched. Germline CDR1 reads GEAIGNYY; CDR2 reads EKD. The DNA for the CDR3 is TGTGCCTGTGACCTCCTTACTGGGGGATCCCCCGACACCGATAAACTCATCTTT. Protein sequence: CACDLLTGGSPDTDKLIF.

Comments on this clone: The TCRdb record carries a much larger clone's protein, which differs from this DNA's translation at residue 14; a read error is the likely cause, and the protein listed here is the DNA translation. This sequence joins TRDV1 and TRDJ1; D perhaps matches TRDD3 (6 bases). The J gene, absent from TCRdb, was called here by matching the DNA to germline. The ends were cut back, 5 bases at V and 0 bases at J, with 31 bases in the middle. Looked up from germline, CDR1 is TSWWSYY and CDR2 is QGS. The CDR3 is 21 residues long. The CDR3 DNA follows: TGTGCTCTTGGGACCCTCCGGCCCCTACTCGAGGGGATGGAGTACACCGATAAACTCATCTTT. It yields the protein CALGTLRPLLEGMEYTDKLIF.

In the case of this clone: This likely stems from a read error, as it lies one base from a far larger clone. Other DNA variants within this sample encode the same CDR3. This chain uses TRDV2 with TRDJ3; 10 bases line up with TRDD3. TCRdb does not report a J gene; here it was assigned by matching the DNA to germline references. Germline lookup yields CDR1 GEAIGNYY and CDR2 EKD. CDR3 length: 17 residues. The CDR3 is CACDSTGGSWDTRQMFF. The CDR3 region has the DNA TGTGCCTGTGACTCTACTGGGGGATCCTGGGACACTCGACAGATGTTTTTC.

V is TRDV3 and J is TRDJ1; D ambiguous. The J gene was missing in TCRdb and was found by matching the end of the DNA to germline. Germline V lookup: CDR1 TVYSNPD, CDR2 GDNSRS (reference sequence). With 1 base removed from V and 0 bases from J, the gap between germline ends came to 12 bases. CDR3 length equals 14 residues. CDR3 residues: CAFTSTRNTDKLIF. For the CDR3, the DNA is TGTGCCTTTACCAGCACCCGAAACACCGATAAACTCATCTTT.

This clone came up a few times. This is likely an artifact of a read error, given a far larger clone one base away. Other DNA sequences of this sample code for an identical CDR3. The rearrangement joins TRAV38-2/DV8 to TRDJ1; 8 nucleotides agree with TRDD2. TCRdb lists no J gene, so it was determined here by aligning the DNA to germline. V gave up 1 base and J gave up 0 bases; unmatched junction bases: 20. The CDR3 loop spans 21 amino acids. Per germline, CDR1 TSESDYY and CDR2 QEAYKQQN. Written as DNA, the CDR3 is TGTGCTTATAGGAGCCACTTCCTACATCGTGGATACTCCTTTTACACCGATAAACTCATCTTT. This gives the protein CAYRSHFLHRGYSFYTDKLIF.